A single sample gave rise to the 18 T cell receptor beta chains below, sequenced in a study of cytomegalovirus exposure and HLA in healthy donors. The assay was immunoSEQ multiplex PCR, and TCRdb's table has in-frame clones only and misses some. The sample contains approximately 230,000 clones, more than 85% of which appear only once. Material for sequencing was PBMCs. The receptors originated from a man between 18 and 35 years old in good health and CMV-seropositive.

The chain recombines TRBV6-1 with TRBJ1-2, with D maybe TRBD1 (5 bases). Germline V gene lookup returns CDR1 MNHNS and CDR2 SASEGT. The CDR3 consists of 14 residues. V was trimmed by 7 bases and J by 8 bases, leaving 20 bases between them. This CDR3 is CASTRTDSWGGYTF. In DNA form, the CDR3 reads TGTGCCAGCACCCGAACGGACTCATGGGGCGGCTACACCTTC.

The gene calls are TRBV9 and TRBJ2-5, with a possible D match to TRBD2 (6 bases). The V and J ends lost 5 bases and 2 bases respectively, with 16 bases between them. The CDR3 spans 15 residues. Germline CDR1 SGDLS, CDR2 YYNGEE. CDR3 protein: CASSPTGTRQETQYF. CDR3 bases: TGTGCCAGCAGTCCGACCGGGACTCGACAAGAGACCCAGTACTTC.

V usage is TRBV2 and J usage is TRBJ2-4, with 7 positions matching TRBD1. Per the germline V gene, CDR1 is SNHLY and CDR2 is FYNNEI. The CDR3 covers 16 residues. Germline trimming cut 0 bases from V and 2 bases from J; bases unmatched to any gene: 4. The CDR3 nucleotides read TGTGCCAGCAGTGAAGCTCAGACAGGGCCCAAAAACATTCAGTACTTC. Its protein is CASSEAQTGPKNIQYF.

The V call is TRBV5-4, the J call TRBJ2-7; TRBD2 matches at 8 bases. Per the germline V gene, CDR1 is SGHNT and CDR2 is YYREEE (reference sequence). The V gene end was trimmed by 4 bases and the J gene end by 4 bases; junction bases not matched to a gene: 7. The CDR3 extends over 14 amino acids. The DNA for the CDR3 is TGTGCCAGCAGCCCCTCAGCGGGAGTTTACGAGCAGTACTTC. Its protein product is CASSPSAGVYEQYF.

This chain links TRBV5-6 with TRBJ2-7; 9 bases are a match to TRBD2. Germline trimming cut 2 bases from V and 4 bases from J; bases unmatched to any gene: 4. The CDR3 is 14 residues long. The V gene's germline CDR1 is SGHDT and CDR2 YYEEEE. The CDR3 protein is CASSFTSGRYEQYF. The CDR3 DNA reads TGTGCCAGCAGCTTTACCAGCGGGAGGTACGAGCAGTACTTC.

This sequence joins TRBV7-5 and TRBJ2-5. TRBV7-5 is flagged as a pseudogene. The CDR3 consists of 13 residues. The DNA of the CDR3 is TGTGCCAGAAGCTGCCACCTTGGGAAGACCCAGTACTTC. Residues: CARSCHLGKTQYF.

The chain is built from TRBV11-3 and TRBJ2-1; D possibly uses TRBD1 or TRBD2 (7 bases each). The CDR3 length is 15 residues. Deletions cut 5 bases from V and 5 bases from J, with 16 bases between. CDR1 is SGHNT and CDR2 is YENEEA in the germline V gene. In DNA, the CDR3 is TGTGCCAGCAGCCCCAGGGGGGGGGATCACAATGAGCAGTTCTTC. It encodes CASSPRGGDHNEQFF.

DNA of the CDR3: TGTGCCAGCAGCGGCCCGGGACAGGGGTTTGAAAAACTGTTTTTT. Translating gives CASSGPGQGFEKLFF. The chain joins TRBV9 to TRBJ1-4, with TRBD1 matching 10 bases. Trimming at V came to 3 bases and at J to 7 bases, leaving 6 bases not matched to a gene. The CDR3 has 15 amino acids. The germline gives CDR1 SGDLS, CDR2 YYNGEE.

V gene TRBV7-2 combines with J gene TRBJ1-2, with TRBD1 as a possible D gene (6 bases). V was cut by 2 bases and J by 2 bases, with 12 bases left in between. This CDR3 contains 15 residues. Germline V gene sequence: CDR1 SGHTA, CDR2 FQGNSA. CDR3 DNA: TGTGCCAGCAGCTTAAAGCGGGGGCGGAACTATGGCTACACCTTC. Residues: CASSLKRGRNYGYTF.

This clone was detected only a few times. The rearrangement joins TRBV5-1 to TRBJ2-3; 12 bases align to TRBD2. The CDR3 consists of 16 residues. V was pared by 0 bases and J by 6 bases, with 5 bases of the junction left unmatched. Germline lookup yields CDR1 SGHRS and CDR2 YFSETQ. The CDR3: CASSLETSGSWDTQYF. The CDR3 bases are TGCGCCAGCAGCTTGGAGACTAGCGGGAGTTGGGATACGCAGTATTTT.

CDR3 sequence: CASRRKGGTQLGNQPQHF. The CDR3 nucleotides read TGTGCCAGTAGAAGGAAGGGGGGAACCCAACTAGGCAATCAGCCCCAGCATTTT. The chain has TRBV19 and TRBJ1-5; D perhaps matches TRBD1 (6 bases). V lost 6 bases, J lost 2 bases, and 23 bases lay in between. CDR1 is LNHDA and CDR2 is SQIVND in the germline V gene (reference sequence). CDR3 size: 18 residues.

The CDR3 DNA reads as TGTGCCAGCAGCCAAGATCGGGGCAGTTACAGCTCCTACAATGAGCAGTTCTTC. Its translation is CASSQDRGSYSSYNEQFF. The chain joins TRBV14 to TRBJ2-1; the D gene could be TRBD1 or TRBD2 (5 bases each). Per the germline V gene, CDR1 is SGHDN and CDR2 is FVKESK. This CDR3 comprises 18 residues. With 0 bases removed from V and 0 bases from J, the gap between germline ends came to 15 bases.

This clone appeared a few times. The chain has TRBV9 and TRBJ1-1; D unclear. This CDR3 is built from 12 residues. Trimming cost V 4 bases and J 6 bases, with 10 bases left between them. Germline lookup yields CDR1 SGDLS and CDR2 YYNGEE. The CDR3: CASSPHGAEAFF. In DNA, the CDR3 is TGTGCCAGCAGCCCTCACGGGGCTGAAGCTTTCTTT.

This sequence joins TRBV15 and TRBJ1-4; TRBD1 agrees at 8 bases. Per the germline V gene, CDR1 is LNHNV and CDR2 is YYDKDF (reference sequence). CDR3 length equals 15 residues. V trimming: 5 bases; J trimming: 8 bases; junction bases outside the gene matches: 10. CDR3 DNA: TGTGCCACCAGCTCCCCGGAGGGGACAGGCGAAAAACTGTTTTTT. Its translation is CATSSPEGTGEKLFF.

The chain employs TRBV6-5 and TRBJ2-5; D is perhaps TRBD1 (6 bases). The CDR3 is 11 residues long. V lost 10 bases and J lost 5, with 11 bases in between. CDR1 and CDR2 (germline): MNHEY, SVGAGI. CDR3 loop: CATQGGETQYF. DNA for the CDR3: TGTGCCACACAGGGTGGGGAGACCCAGTACTTC.

This chain connects TRBV9 to TRBJ2-2; 11 bases are a match to TRBD1. Germline-derived CDR1 and CDR2 are SGDLS and YYNGEE. V lost 3 bases, J lost 7 bases, and 5 bases stayed unmatched. This CDR3 spans 15 amino acids. This CDR3 is CASSAGTGGFGELFF. CDR3 DNA: TGTGCCAGCAGCGCCGGGACAGGGGGTTTCGGGGAGCTGTTTTTT.

The V and J genes are TRBV18 and TRBJ2-1; TRBD2 matches 10 bases. In germline, CDR1 is KGHSH, CDR2 LQKENI. The V gene end was trimmed by 1 base and the J gene end by 0 bases; junction bases not matched to a gene: 3. The CDR3 runs 17 residues. In DNA, the CDR3 is TGTGCCAGCTCACCACGGCCTAGCGGGAGCTCCTACAATGAGCAGTTCTTC. This sequence encodes CASSPRPSGSSYNEQFF.

This rearrangement joins TRBV27 to TRBJ2-1, with D possibly matching TRBD2 (5 bases). The CDR3 runs to 12 residues. Germline values: CDR1 MNHEY, CDR2 SMNVEV (reference sequence). Trimming left V 4 bases short and J 5 bases short, with 6 bases between. The CDR3 sequence is CASSWGDNEQFF. CDR3 DNA: TGTGCCAGCAGTTGGGGAGACAATGAGCAGTTCTTC.